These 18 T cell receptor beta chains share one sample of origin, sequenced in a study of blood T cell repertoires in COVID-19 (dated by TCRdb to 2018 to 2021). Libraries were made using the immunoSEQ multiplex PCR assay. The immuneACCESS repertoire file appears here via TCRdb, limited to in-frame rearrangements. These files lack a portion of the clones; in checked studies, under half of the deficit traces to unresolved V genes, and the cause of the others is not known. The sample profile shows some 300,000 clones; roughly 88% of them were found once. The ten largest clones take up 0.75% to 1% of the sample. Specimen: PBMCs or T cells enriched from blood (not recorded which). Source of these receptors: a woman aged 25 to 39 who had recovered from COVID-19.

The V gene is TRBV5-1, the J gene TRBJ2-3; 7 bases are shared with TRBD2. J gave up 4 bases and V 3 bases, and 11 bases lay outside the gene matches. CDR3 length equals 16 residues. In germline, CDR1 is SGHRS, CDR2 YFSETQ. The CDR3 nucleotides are TGCGCCAGCAGCTACAACCGCGCGGGAGTGGCAGATACGCAGTATTTT. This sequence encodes CASSYNRAGVADTQYF.

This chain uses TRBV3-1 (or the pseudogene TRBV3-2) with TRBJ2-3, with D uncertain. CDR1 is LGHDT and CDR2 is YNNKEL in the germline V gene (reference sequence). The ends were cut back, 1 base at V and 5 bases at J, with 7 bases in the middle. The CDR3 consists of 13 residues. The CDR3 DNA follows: TGTGCCAGCAGCCAAGCTACCGGAGATACGCAGTATTTT. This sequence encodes CASSQATGDTQYF.

CDR3: CASSLAQGAYSPLHF. In DNA form, the CDR3 reads TGTGCCAGCAGCTTGGCCCAGGGGGCATATTCACCCCTCCACTTT. This sequence joins TRBV5-8 and TRBJ1-6; the match to TRBD1 covers 8 bases. The CDR3 sequence is 15 residues long. From germline, CDR1 is SGHTS and CDR2 YDEGEE. The trim removed 0 bases at V and 8 bases at J, leaving 4 bases unmatched.

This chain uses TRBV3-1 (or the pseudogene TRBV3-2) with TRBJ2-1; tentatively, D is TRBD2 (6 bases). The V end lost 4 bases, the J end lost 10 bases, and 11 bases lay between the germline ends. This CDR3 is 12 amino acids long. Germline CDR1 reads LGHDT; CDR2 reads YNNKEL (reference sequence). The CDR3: CASSRNGGEQFF. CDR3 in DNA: TGTGCCAGCAGCCGTAATGGGGGGGAGCAGTTCTTC.

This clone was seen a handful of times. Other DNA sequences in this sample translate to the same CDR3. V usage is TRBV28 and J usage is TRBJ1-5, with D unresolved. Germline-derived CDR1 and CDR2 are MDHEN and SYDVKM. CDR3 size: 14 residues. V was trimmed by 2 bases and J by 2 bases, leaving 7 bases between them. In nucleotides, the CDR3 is TGTGCCAGCAGTTTACCGGGAGGCAATCAGCCCCAGCATTTT. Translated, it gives CASSLPGGNQPQHF.

The CDR3 spells CASTSSRELFF. CDR3 coding DNA: TGTGCCAGCACCTCAAGCCGGGAGCTGTTTTTT. The V call is TRBV7-9, the J call TRBJ2-2; the D is unclear. Deletions cut 7 bases from V and 9 bases from J, with 9 bases between. Germline assignment: CDR1 SEHNR and CDR2 FQNEAQ (reference sequence). The CDR3 consists of 11 residues.

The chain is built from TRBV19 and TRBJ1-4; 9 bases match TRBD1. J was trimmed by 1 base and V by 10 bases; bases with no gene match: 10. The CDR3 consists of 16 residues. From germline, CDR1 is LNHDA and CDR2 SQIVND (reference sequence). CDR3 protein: CATKGQGKGTNEKLFF. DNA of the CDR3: TGTGCCACGAAGGGACAGGGAAAAGGAACTAATGAAAAACTGTTTTTT.

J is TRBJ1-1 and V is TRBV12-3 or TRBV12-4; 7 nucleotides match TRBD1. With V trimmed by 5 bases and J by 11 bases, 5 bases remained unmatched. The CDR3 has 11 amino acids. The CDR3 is CASSLDRDAFF. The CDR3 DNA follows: TGTGCCAGCAGTCTCGACAGGGACGCTTTCTTT.

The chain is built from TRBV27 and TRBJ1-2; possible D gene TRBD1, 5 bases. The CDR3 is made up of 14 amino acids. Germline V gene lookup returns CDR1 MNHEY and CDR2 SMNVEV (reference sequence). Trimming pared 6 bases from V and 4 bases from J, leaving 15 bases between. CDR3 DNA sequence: TGTGCCAGCAGGGAGCTGGGGCGGATCTATGGCTACACCTTC. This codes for CASRELGRIYGYTF.

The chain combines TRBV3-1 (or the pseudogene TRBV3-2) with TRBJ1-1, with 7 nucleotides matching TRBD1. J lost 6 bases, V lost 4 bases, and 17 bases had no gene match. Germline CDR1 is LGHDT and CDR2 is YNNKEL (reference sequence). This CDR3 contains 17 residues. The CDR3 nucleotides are TGTGCCAGCAGCCTCGCGACAGGGAGAGGCGTGGTAGCTGAAGCTTTCTTT. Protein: CASSLATGRGVVAEAFF.

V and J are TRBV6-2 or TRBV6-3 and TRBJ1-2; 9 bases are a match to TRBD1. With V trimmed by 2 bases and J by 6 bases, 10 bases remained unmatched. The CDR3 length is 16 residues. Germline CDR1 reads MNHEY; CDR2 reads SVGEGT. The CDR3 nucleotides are TGTGCCAGCAGTTACCGAACACAGGGGGCAGCAAATGGCTACACCTTC. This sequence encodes CASSYRTQGAANGYTF.

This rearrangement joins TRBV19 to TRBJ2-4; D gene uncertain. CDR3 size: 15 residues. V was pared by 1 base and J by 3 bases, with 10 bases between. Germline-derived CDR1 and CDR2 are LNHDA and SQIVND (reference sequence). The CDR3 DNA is TGTGCCAGTAGTATAGGGGCTACCTACAAAAACATTCAGTACTTC. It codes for CASSIGATYKNIQYF.

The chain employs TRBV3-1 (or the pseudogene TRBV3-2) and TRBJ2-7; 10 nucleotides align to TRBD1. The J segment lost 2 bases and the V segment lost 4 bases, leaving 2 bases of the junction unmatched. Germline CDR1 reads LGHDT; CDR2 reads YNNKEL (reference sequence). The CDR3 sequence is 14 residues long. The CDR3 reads CASSLGQGAYEQYF. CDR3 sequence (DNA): TGTGCCAGCAGCCTCGGACAGGGGGCCTACGAGCAGTACTTC.

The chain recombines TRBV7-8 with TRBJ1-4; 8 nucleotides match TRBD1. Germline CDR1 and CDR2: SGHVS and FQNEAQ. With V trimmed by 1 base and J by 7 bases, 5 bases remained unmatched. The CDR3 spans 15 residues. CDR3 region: CASSLEWQGAEKLFF. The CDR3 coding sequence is TGTGCCAGCAGCTTAGAGTGGCAGGGGGCTGAAAAACTGTTTTTT.

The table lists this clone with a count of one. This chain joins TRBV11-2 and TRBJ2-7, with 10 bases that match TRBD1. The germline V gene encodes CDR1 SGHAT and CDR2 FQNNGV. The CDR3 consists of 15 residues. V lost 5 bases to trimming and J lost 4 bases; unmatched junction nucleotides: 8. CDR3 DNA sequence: TGTGCCAGCAGCCTACCGACAGGGGGCCCTTACGAGCAGTACTTC. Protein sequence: CASSLPTGGPYEQYF.

This CDR3 reads CASSQYPHQPQHF. The CDR3 bases are TGTGCCAGTAGCCAGTACCCTCATCAGCCCCAGCATTTT. The chain uses TRBV19 and TRBJ1-5; D ambiguous. The CDR3 length is 13 residues. The V and J ends lost 6 bases and 5 bases respectively, with 11 bases between them. Germline V gene sequence: CDR1 LNHDA, CDR2 SQIVND (reference sequence).

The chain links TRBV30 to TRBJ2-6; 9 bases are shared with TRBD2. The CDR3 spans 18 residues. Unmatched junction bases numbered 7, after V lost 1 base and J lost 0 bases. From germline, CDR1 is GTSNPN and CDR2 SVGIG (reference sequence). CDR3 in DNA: TGTGCCTGGAGTGGGCCCCAGCGGGAGGACTCTGGGGCCAACGTCCTGACTTTC. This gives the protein CAWSGPQREDSGANVLTF. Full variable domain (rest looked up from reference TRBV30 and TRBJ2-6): SQTIHQWPATLVQPVGSPLSLECTVEGTSNPNLYWYRQAAGRGLQLLFYSVGIGQISSEVPQNLSASRPQDRQFILSSKKLLLSDSGFYLCAWSGPQREDSGANVLTFGAGSRLTVL.

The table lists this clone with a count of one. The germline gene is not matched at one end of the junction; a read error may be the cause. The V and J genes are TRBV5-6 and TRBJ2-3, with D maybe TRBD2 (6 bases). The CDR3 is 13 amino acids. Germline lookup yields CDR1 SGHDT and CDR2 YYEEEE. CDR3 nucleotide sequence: TGTGCCAGCACCTTGCGGGGAACGGATACGCAGTATTTT. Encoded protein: CASTLRGTDTQYF.